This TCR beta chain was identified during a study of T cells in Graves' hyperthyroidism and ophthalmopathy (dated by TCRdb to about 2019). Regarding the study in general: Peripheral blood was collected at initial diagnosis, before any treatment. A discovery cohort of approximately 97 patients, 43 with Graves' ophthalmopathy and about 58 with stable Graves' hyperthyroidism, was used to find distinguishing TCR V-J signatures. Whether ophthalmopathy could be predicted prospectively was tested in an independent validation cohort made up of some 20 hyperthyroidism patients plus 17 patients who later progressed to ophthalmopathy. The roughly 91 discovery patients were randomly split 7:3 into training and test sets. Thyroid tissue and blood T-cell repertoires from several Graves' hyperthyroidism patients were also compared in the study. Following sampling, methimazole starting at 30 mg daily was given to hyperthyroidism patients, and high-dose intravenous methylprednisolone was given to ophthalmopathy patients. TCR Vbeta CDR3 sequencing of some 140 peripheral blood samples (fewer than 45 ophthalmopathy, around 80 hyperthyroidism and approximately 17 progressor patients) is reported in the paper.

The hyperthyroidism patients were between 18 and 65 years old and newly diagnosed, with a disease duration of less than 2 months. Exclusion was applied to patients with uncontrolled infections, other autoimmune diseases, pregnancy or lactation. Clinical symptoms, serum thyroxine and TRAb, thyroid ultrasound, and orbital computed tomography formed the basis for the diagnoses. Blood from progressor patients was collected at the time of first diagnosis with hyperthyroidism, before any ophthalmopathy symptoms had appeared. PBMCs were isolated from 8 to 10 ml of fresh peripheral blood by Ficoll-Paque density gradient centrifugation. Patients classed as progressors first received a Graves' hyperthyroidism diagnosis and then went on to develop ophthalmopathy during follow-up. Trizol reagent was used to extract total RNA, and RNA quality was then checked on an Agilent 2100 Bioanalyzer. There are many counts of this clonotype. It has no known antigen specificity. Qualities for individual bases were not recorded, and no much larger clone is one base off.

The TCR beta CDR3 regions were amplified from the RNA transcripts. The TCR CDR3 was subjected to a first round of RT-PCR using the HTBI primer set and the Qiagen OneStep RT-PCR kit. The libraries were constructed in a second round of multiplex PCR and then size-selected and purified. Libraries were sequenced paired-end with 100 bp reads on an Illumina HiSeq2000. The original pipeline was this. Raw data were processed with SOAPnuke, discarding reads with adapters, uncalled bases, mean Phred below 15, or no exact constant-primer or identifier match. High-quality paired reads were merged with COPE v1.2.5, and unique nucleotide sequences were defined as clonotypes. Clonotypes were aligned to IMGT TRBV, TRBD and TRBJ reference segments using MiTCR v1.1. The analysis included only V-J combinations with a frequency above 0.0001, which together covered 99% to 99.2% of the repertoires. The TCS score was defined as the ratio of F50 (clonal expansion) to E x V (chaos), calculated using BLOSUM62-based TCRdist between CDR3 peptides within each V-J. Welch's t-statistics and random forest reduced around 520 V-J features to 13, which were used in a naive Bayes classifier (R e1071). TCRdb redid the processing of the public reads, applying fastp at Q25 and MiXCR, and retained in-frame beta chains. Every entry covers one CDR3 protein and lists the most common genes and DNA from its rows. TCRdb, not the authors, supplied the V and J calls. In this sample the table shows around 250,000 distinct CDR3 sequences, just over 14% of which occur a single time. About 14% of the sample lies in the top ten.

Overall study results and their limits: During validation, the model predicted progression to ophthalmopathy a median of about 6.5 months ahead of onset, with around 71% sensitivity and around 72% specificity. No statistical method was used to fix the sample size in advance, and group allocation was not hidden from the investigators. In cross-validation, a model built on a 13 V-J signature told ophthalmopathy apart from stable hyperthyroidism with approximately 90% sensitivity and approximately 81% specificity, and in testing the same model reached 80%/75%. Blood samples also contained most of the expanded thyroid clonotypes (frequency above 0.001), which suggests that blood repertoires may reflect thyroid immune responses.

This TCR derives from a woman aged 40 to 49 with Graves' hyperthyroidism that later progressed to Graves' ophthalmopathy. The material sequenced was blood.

The CDR3 region has the sequence CASSLFGGLGDTQYF. The sequenced DNA: TGTGCCAGCAGCTTATTCGGGGGACTAGGAGATACGCAGTATTTT. This chain is built from TRBV7-2 and TRBJ2-3; TRBD2 matches 8 bases in the middle. Unmatched junction bases come to 6, with V trimmed by 2 bases and J by 5 bases. Including the terminal cysteine and phenylalanine, the CDR3 comprises 15 residues. The sequence is cut down to CDR3 DNA, 45 bases in frame from base 1. CDR1 and CDR2 (SGHTA, FQGNSA) derive from the germline V gene.